A single T cell receptor (beta chain) is shown here with its context. Its antigen is unidentified. The sample is drawn from a study of T cell responses to AZD1222 COVID-19 vaccine. The CDR3 totals 16 residues. Trimming took off 4 bases at V and 0 bases at J, with 14 bases between the two ends. CDR1 and CDR2 (germline): SGHKS, YYEKEE (reference sequence). Study outcomes and limitations: Spike-specific TCR depth and breadth grew after two AZD1222 doses.

The table came from immunoSEQ multiplex PCR; TCRdb's copy has only in-frame clones and leaves some out. Here the sample spans approximately 130,000 clones, around 92% being singletons. Sequenced material: peripheral blood, taken on day 0 of AZD1222 vaccination. V is TRBV5-5 and J is TRBJ1-3; TRBD1 is a possible D gene (6 bases). The sequence was obtained from an adult in good health. CDR3 loop: CASSQGQPRSGNTIYF. The DNA of the CDR3 is TGTGCCAGCAGCCAGGGACAACCCCGCTCTGGAAACACCATATATTTT.